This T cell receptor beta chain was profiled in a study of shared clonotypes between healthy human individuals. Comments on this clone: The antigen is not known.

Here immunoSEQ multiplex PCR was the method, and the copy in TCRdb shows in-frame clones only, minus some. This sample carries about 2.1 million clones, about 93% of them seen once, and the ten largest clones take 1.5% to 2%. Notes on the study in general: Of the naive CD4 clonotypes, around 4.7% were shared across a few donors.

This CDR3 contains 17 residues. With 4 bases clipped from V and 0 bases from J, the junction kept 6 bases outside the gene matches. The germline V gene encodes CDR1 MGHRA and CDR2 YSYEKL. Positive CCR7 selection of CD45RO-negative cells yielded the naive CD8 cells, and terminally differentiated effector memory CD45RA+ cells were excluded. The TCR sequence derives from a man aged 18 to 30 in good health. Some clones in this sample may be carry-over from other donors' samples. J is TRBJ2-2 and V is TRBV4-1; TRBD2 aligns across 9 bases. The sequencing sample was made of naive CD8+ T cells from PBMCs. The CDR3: CASSRVPSGANTGELFF. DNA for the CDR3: TGCGCCAGCAGCCGCGTTCCTAGCGGGGCGAACACCGGGGAGCTGTTTTTT.